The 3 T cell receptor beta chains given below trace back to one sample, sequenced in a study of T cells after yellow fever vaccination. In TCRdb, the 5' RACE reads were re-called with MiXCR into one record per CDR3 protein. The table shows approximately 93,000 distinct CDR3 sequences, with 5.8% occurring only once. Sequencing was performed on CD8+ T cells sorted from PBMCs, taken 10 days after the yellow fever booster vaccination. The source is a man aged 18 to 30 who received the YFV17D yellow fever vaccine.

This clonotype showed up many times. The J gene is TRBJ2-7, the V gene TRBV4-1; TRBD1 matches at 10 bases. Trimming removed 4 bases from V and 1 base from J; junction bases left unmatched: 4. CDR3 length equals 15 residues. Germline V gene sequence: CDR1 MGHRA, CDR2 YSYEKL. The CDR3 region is CASSRGTGESYEQYV. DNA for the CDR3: TGCGCCAGCAGCCGCGGGACAGGGGAATCCTACGAGCAGTACGTC.

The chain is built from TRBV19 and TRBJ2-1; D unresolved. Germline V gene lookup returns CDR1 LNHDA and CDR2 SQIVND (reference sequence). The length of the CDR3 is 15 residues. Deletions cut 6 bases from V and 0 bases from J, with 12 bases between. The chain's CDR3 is CASRLIGSSYNEQFF. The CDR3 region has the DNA TGTGCCAGTAGACTTATTGGAAGCTCCTACAATGAGCAGTTCTTC.

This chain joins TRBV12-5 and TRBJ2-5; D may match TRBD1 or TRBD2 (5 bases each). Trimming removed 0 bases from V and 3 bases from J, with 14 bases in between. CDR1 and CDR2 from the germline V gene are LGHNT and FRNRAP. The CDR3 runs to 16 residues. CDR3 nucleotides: TGTGCTAGTGGTTTGGTACACCAGGGACGGGAAGAGACCCAGTACTTC. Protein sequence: CASGLVHQGREETQYF. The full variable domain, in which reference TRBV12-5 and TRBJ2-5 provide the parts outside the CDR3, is DARVTQTPRHKVTEMGQEVTMRCQPILGHNTVFWYRQTMMQGLELLAYFRNRAPLDDSGMPKDRFSAEMPDATLATLKIQPSEPRDSAVYFCASGLVHQGREETQYFGPGTRLLVL.